One sample yielded the 26 T cell receptor beta chains listed below, sequenced in a study of blood T cell repertoires in COVID-19 (dated by TCRdb to about 2020). Receptor amplification or capture employed the immunoSEQ multiplex PCR assay. The clones in this table, taken by TCRdb from immuneACCESS, are in-frame only. Not every clone is retained; where verified, under half of the shortfall comes from an unresolved V gene, and the cause of the rest is unknown. Present in this sample are 46,000 or so clones, more than 75% of which were seen just once. The top ten clonotypes cover under 20% of the sample. Specimen: peripheral blood. These receptor sequences come from a man between 65 and 85 years old with active COVID-19.

The rearrangement joins TRBV28 to TRBJ2-7; 7 bases map to TRBD2. The germline gives CDR1 MDHEN, CDR2 SYDVKM. V shed 4 bases, J shed 3 bases, and the junction held 9 bases outside the gene matches. The CDR3 covers 15 residues. The CDR3 bases are TGTGCCAGCAGTTCCCCGGGGGGAAGGCGCTACGAGCAGTACTTC. Residues: CASSSPGGRRYEQYF. The full variable domain, with the rest looked up from reference TRBV28 and TRBJ2-7, is DVKVTQSSRYLVKRTGEKVFLECVQDMDHENMFWYRQDPGLGLRLIYFSYDVKMKEKGDIPEGYSVSREKKERFSLILESASTNQTSMYLCASSSPGGRRYEQYFGPGTRLTVT.

The V call is TRBV27, the J call TRBJ2-1; 10 bases fit TRBD2. With 6 bases clipped from V and 6 bases from J, the junction kept 2 bases outside the gene matches. Per the germline V gene, CDR1 is MNHEY and CDR2 is SMNVEV (reference sequence). The CDR3 has 13 residues. The CDR3 DNA is TGTGCCAGCAGCCTAGCGGGAGCCAATGAGCAGTTCTTC. It encodes CASSLAGANEQFF.

This sequence joins TRBV7-2 and TRBJ2-7, with TRBD1 matching 7 bases. This CDR3 has 13 amino acids. CDR1 is SGHTA, CDR2 FQGNSA, per germline. With V trimmed by 5 bases and J by 5 bases, 6 bases remained unmatched. DNA of the CDR3: TGTGCCAGCAGCCAGGACAGGTCGAACGAGCAGTACTTC. It codes for CASSQDRSNEQYF.

This clone has a single count. This chain's CDR3 is CASSVGIDTEAFF. CDR3 nucleotides: TGTGCCAGCAGCGTAGGCATAGACACTGAAGCTTTCTTT. V is TRBV9 and J is TRBJ1-1; no clear D. V was pared by 0 bases and J by 3 bases, with 6 bases between. The CDR3 is 13 amino acids. Germline CDR1 is SGDLS and CDR2 is YYNGEE.

This chain links TRBV9 with TRBJ2-7; 9 positions match TRBD1. The V gene end was trimmed by 4 bases and the J gene end by 5 bases; junction bases not matched to a gene: 7. The germline CDR1 and CDR2 sequences are SGDLS and YYNGEE. The CDR3 consists of 14 residues. The CDR3 sequence is CASSRGTGSHEQYF. As DNA, the CDR3 is TGTGCCAGCAGCCGAGGGACAGGGTCGCACGAGCAGTACTTC.

The chain couples TRBV6-2 or TRBV6-3 to TRBJ2-1, with TRBD2 matching over 16 bases. Germline V lookup: CDR1 MNHEY, CDR2 SVGEGT. This CDR3 is built from 15 residues. Trimming at V came to 0 bases and at J to 12 bases, leaving 2 bases not matched to a gene. The CDR3 region is CASSYSGTSGRAQFF. Here the CDR3 DNA reads TGTGCCAGCAGTTACTCAGGGACTAGCGGGAGGGCGCAGTTCTTC.

This clone is categorized as medium-sized. V and J are TRBV20-1 and TRBJ1-2; possibly TRBD1 for D (6 bases). The CDR3 has 13 residues. Trimming took 3 bases from V and 4 from J, leaving 12 bases between them. Germline V gene sequence: CDR1 DFQATT, CDR2 SNEGSKA (reference sequence). The CDR3 region is CSASTGIRYGYTF. CDR3 nucleotides: TGCAGTGCTAGTACAGGGATTCGCTATGGCTACACCTTC.

The chain uses TRBV27 and TRBJ2-7, with TRBD1 matching 9 bases. With 3 bases clipped from V and 6 bases from J, the junction kept 12 bases outside the gene matches. From germline, CDR1 is MNHEY and CDR2 SMNVEV (reference sequence). The CDR3 is 16 residues long. The CDR3 region has the DNA TGTGCCAGCAGTTTCCGCCAGGGACAGGGAAAAGGCGAGCAGTACTTC. Protein sequence: CASSFRQGQGKGEQYF.

The chain carries TRBV6-2 or TRBV6-3 and TRBJ1-2; weak D call: TRBD1 (5 bases). Germline values: CDR1 MNHEY, CDR2 SVGEGT. V lost 4 bases and J 6 bases, leaving 12 bases between the germline ends. The CDR3 consists of 13 residues. As DNA, the CDR3 is TGTGCCAGCAGTTCGACAGCCCTGGATGGCTACACCTTC. Its translation is CASSSTALDGYTF.

The sample holds one count of this clone. The chain combines TRBV6-6 with TRBJ1-4; perhaps TRBD1 as D (5 bases). The CDR3 runs 15 residues. Germline V lookup: CDR1 MNHNY, CDR2 SVGAGI (reference sequence). The V and J ends lost 0 bases and 7 bases respectively, with 12 bases between them. The CDR3 DNA reads as TGTGCCAGCAGTTACTCGGGGGGAGTGGCTGAAAAACTGTTTTTT. The encoded protein is CASSYSGGVAEKLFF.

The chain couples TRBV4-2 to TRBJ1-5, with D possibly TRBD1 on 6 matching bases. V was shortened by 0 bases and J by 0 bases, with 15 bases between the two germline ends. Germline loops: CDR1 LGHNA, CDR2 YNFKEQ. The CDR3 is made up of 18 amino acids. DNA of the CDR3: TGTGCCAGCAGCCAAGATAGAGGGGGTTTGAATAGCAATCAGCCCCAGCATTTT. Translating it yields CASSQDRGGLNSNQPQHF.

The rearrangement joins TRBV9 to TRBJ1-5; tentatively, D is TRBD1 (5 bases). V shed 3 bases and J shed 0 bases, with 10 bases lying between them. The CDR3 length is 15 residues. Looked up from germline, CDR1 is SGDLS and CDR2 is YYNGEE. This CDR3 is CASSASQGSNQPQHF. The CDR3 nucleotides read TGTGCCAGCAGCGCCTCCCAGGGTAGCAATCAGCCCCAGCATTTT.

V is TRBV7-3 and J is TRBJ2-7, with D maybe TRBD2 (6 bases). The V end was cut by 3 bases, the J end by 2 bases, with 11 bases between. This CDR3 region has 14 residues. The germline V gene encodes CDR1 SGHTA and CDR2 FQGTGA. CDR3: CASSFLGGAYEQYF. CDR3 in DNA: TGTGCCAGCAGCTTTCTTGGAGGGGCCTACGAGCAGTACTTC.

This clone was observed a handful of times. This sequence joins TRBV6-2 or TRBV6-3 and TRBJ2-1, with D possibly TRBD2 on 5 matching bases. Trimming stripped 2 bases from V and 0 bases from J, with 11 bases between. CDR1 is MNHEY and CDR2 is SVGEGT in the germline V gene. CDR3 size: 16 residues. The CDR3 protein is CASSYGRASSYNEQFF. The CDR3 DNA reads as TGTGCCAGCAGTTACGGGCGGGCGAGCTCCTACAATGAGCAGTTCTTC.

The chain combines TRBV11-2 with TRBJ2-1; D may be TRBD2 (6 bases). Trimming stripped 3 bases from V and 8 bases from J, with 23 bases between. The CDR3 has 17 residues. Germline V CDR1 and CDR2: SGHAT, FQNNGV. CDR3 DNA: TGTGCCAGCAGCTTGTTGGCTAGCGCTACCCAAGGGCATGAGCAGTTCTTC. Its protein product is CASSLLASATQGHEQFF.

The V gene is TRBV2, the J gene TRBJ2-2, with a possible D match to TRBD2 (6 bases). Trimming removed 6 bases from V and 1 base from J, with 15 bases in between. Germline CDR1 reads SNHLY; CDR2 reads FYNNEI. The CDR3 is 16 residues long. CDR3 in amino acids: CASSRETARNTGELFF. For the CDR3, the DNA is TGTGCCAGCAGCCGGGAGACAGCGAGGAACACCGGGGAGCTGTTTTTT.

This rearrangement joins TRBV30 to TRBJ1-1; the D is unclear. Germline CDR1 and CDR2: GTSNPN and SVGIG (reference sequence). The germline V and J ends were trimmed by 3 bases and 6 bases, with 14 bases remaining between them. The CDR3 covers 13 residues. The CDR3 spells CAWRPRARAEAFF. CDR3 DNA: TGTGCCTGGAGACCCCGCGCGCGGGCTGAAGCTTTCTTT.

The V and J genes are TRBV18 and TRBJ2-3; the match to TRBD1 covers 7 bases. V shed 4 bases and J 3 bases; nucleotides not matched to a gene: 4. Germline V gene data show CDR1 as KGHSH and CDR2 as LQKENI. CDR3 length equals 14 residues. The CDR3, as DNA: TGTGCCAGCTCACGACAGGGAACGACAGATACGCAGTATTTT. It codes for CASSRQGTTDTQYF.

In its sample, this clone was seen once. The chain combines TRBV6-5 with TRBJ2-7; D may be TRBD2 (6 bases). Trimming took off 3 bases at V and 2 bases at J, with 11 bases between the two ends. Germline lookup yields CDR1 MNHEY and CDR2 SVGAGI. The CDR3 has 14 amino acids. This chain's CDR3 is CASSYVSGTYEQYF. CDR3 bases: TGTGCCAGCAGTTATGTTAGCGGAACCTACGAGCAGTACTTC.

This chain links TRBV28 with TRBJ2-7; TRBD2 matches 8 bases. Germline V CDR1 and CDR2: MDHEN, SYDVKM. V trimming: 8 bases; J trimming: 6 bases; junction bases outside the gene matches: 12. This CDR3 region has 14 residues. DNA of the CDR3: TGTGCCAGCGCCCCCCCCGGGGGGGCCCGCGAGCAGTACTTC. It yields the protein CASAPPGGAREQYF.

This rearrangement joins TRBV19 to TRBJ2-3; D possibly corresponds to TRBD1 (6 bases). The CDR3 consists of 13 residues. The V gene's germline CDR1 is LNHDA and CDR2 SQIVND (reference sequence). The V and J ends lost 4 bases and 4 bases respectively, with 9 bases between them. CDR3 sequence: CASSKRQADTQYF. In DNA form, the CDR3 reads TGTGCCAGTAGTAAAAGACAGGCAGATACGCAGTATTTT.

The chain recombines TRBV10-3 with TRBJ1-5; D perhaps matches TRBD1 (6 bases). This CDR3 has 16 residues. Deletions cut 6 bases from V and 0 bases from J, with 15 bases between. CDR1 and CDR2 (germline): ENHRY, SYGVKD. CDR3 residues: CAIRPDKGGSNQPQHF. As DNA, the CDR3 is TGTGCCATCAGACCGGACAAAGGGGGTAGCAATCAGCCCCAGCATTTT.

The chain combines TRBV27 with TRBJ2-3, with 9 bases identical to TRBD1. Per germline, CDR1 MNHEY and CDR2 SMNVEV (reference sequence). The CDR3 spans 14 residues. Unmatched junction bases numbered 5, after V lost 6 bases and J lost 4 bases. CDR3 sequence (DNA): TGTGCCAGCAGGCGGACAGGGGCTCCAGATACGCAGTATTTT. Amino acid sequence: CASRRTGAPDTQYF.

This clone was seen only a few times. The V call is TRBV7-9, the J call TRBJ2-2, with TRBD2 as a possible D gene (6 bases). Looked up from germline, CDR1 is SEHNR and CDR2 is FQNEAQ (reference sequence). With 5 bases removed from V and 0 bases from J, the gap between germline ends came to 10 bases. The CDR3 is 15 residues long. The DNA for the CDR3 is TGTGCCAGCAGCGGGGGGTCCGCGAACACCGGGGAGCTGTTTTTT. Encoded protein: CASSGGSANTGELFF.

This chain links TRBV5-6 with TRBJ2-7, with TRBD1 matching over 8 bases. Germline CDR1 SGHDT, CDR2 YYEEEE. The V segment lost 6 bases and the J segment 6 bases; nucleotides outside the gene matches: 5. CDR3 length: 12 residues. The CDR3 region is CASMTGAAEQYF. CDR3 DNA: TGTGCCAGCATGACAGGGGCGGCCGAGCAGTACTTC. The whole variable domain, remainder taken from reference TRBV5-6 and TRBJ2-7, is DAGVTQSPTHLIKTRGQQVTLRCSPKSGHDTVSWYQQALGQGPQFIFQYYEEEERQRGNFPDRFSGHQFPNYSSELNVNALLLGDSALYLCASMTGAAEQYFGPGTRLTVT.

A few counts support this clone. The chain carries TRBV2 and TRBJ2-7; 8 bases agree with TRBD1. V dropped 4 bases and J dropped 4; count of bases not matched to a gene: 9. The CDR3 has 15 amino acids. Germline CDR1 reads SNHLY; CDR2 reads FYNNEI. Here the CDR3 reads CASSAARGLFYEQYF. CDR3 DNA: TGTGCCAGCAGTGCGGCCAGGGGGCTCTTTTACGAGCAGTACTTC.